Listed below are T cell receptor beta chains from one sample, sequenced in a study of regulatory T cells in long-lasting Graves disease. TCRdb processed the multiplex PCR reads anew with MiXCR; each CDR3 protein has one entry. The sample gives a few hundred thousand distinct CDR3 sequences, about 12% of which show up once; over 15% is in the top ten. This same sample was also taken into another study, of T cells in Graves' hyperthyroidism and ophthalmopathy.

Sequenced material: peripheral blood mononuclear cells (PBMCs), taken at new diagnosis, from a patient treated with antithyroid drugs. The receptors come from a woman aged 18-29 years with Graves disease. Both conserved end residues are part of each CDR3. The order of the fields is V gene, D gene, clone size, CDR3 length, J gene, CDR3 protein, CDR3 DNA. A D gene is named only where the DNA matches it firmly. Some rows mark clone size as missing; the rest say once, few, many or name a class of expanded clone.

>TRBV5-1|TRBD2|NA|15|TRBJ2-7
CASSLGLAKTYEQYF
TGCGCCAGCAGCCTGGGACTAGCGAAAACCTACGAGCAGTACTTC
>TRBV20-1|NA|many|12|TRBJ1-5
CSASLRVQPQHF
TGCAGTGCTAGCTTAAGGGTTCAGCCCCAGCATTTT
>TRBV12-3/TRBV12-4|NA|many|15|TRBJ1-5
CASRGGGGGNQPQHF
TGTGCCAGCAGGGGCGGCGGGGGCGGGAATCAGCCCCAGCATTTT
>TRBV28|NA|many|14|TRBJ2-1
CASSPLLGQNEQFF
TGTGCCAGCAGTCCCTTACTGGGGCAAAATGAGCAGTTCTTC
>TRBV29-1|NA|many|14|TRBJ2-3
CSVCNTGSTDTQYF
TGCAGCGTTTGCAATACAGGGAGCACAGATACGCAGTATTTT
>TRBV7-8|NA|many|16|TRBJ1-1
CASTPEGARANTEAFF
TGTGCCAGCACGCCCGAAGGGGCGCGGGCTAACACTGAAGCTTTCTTT
>TRBV12-3/TRBV12-4|TRBD1|NA|16|TRBJ1-3
CASSRDRVISGNTIYF
TGTGCCAGCAGCCGGGACAGGGTAATCTCTGGAAACACCATATATTTT
>TRBV7-3|TRBD1|many|15|TRBJ2-2
CASSSWTGQDGELFF
TGTGCCAGCAGCTCCTGGACAGGGCAAGACGGGGAGCTGTTTTTT
>TRBV24-1|NA|many|16|TRBJ1-5
CATSHLRTDSNQPQHF
TGTGCCACCAGTCATTTGCGGACGGACTCCAATCAGCCCCAGCATTTT
>TRBV20-1|NA|many|12|TRBJ1-2
CSAYQGSYGYTF
TGCAGTGCTTATCAGGGCTCCTATGGCTACACCTTC
>TRBV6-6|NA|many|16|TRBJ1-2
CASSYSSRGGGYGYTF
TGTGCCAGCAGTTACTCGTCCCGGGGAGGTGGCTATGGCTACACCTTC
>TRBV28|TRBD1|many|11|TRBJ2-1
CASDRGGEQFF
TGTGCCAGCGACAGGGGAGGTGAGCAGTTCTTC
>TRBV6-1|TRBD1|many|16|TRBJ1-2
CASSAPGQGANYGYTF
TGTGCCAGCAGCGCCCCGGGACAGGGGGCTAACTATGGCTACACCTTC
>TRBV4-1|TRBD2|NA|17|TRBJ2-1
CASSQELAGVGYNEQFF
TGCGCCAGCAGCCAGGAACTAGCGGGAGTGGGGTACAATGAGCAGTTCTTC
>TRBV4-3|NA|few|12|TRBJ2-1
CASSQASGEQFF
TGCGCCAGCAGCCAAGCGAGCGGCGAGCAGTTCTTC
>TRBV15|NA|many|13|TRBJ1-1
CATSRSKNTEAFF
TGTGCCACCAGCAGATCAAAGAACACTGAAGCTTTCTTT
>TRBV9|TRBD1|many|16|TRBJ1-3
CASSVLGGSSGNTIYF
TGTGCCAGCAGCGTATTAGGGGGCAGCTCTGGAAACACCATATATTTT
>TRBV7-9|NA|many|11|TRBJ2-7
CASSLAHEKYF
TGTGCCAGCAGCTTAGCGCATGAGAAGTACTTC
>TRBV6-5|TRBD2|NA|14|TRBJ2-1
CASSWGLAGGEQFF
TGTGCCAGCAGTTGGGGACTAGCGGGAGGCGAGCAGTTCTTC
>TRBV7-2|NA|many|15|TRBJ2-7
CASSLSGRATYEQYF
TGTGCCAGCAGCTTATCTGGCAGGGCCACCTACGAGCAGTACTTC
>TRBV7-2|NA|NA|13|TRBJ1-6
CASSPFEGSPLHF
TGTGCCAGCAGCCCTTTCGAGGGTTCACCCCTCCACTTT
>TRBV20-1|NA|many|15|TRBJ1-5
CSASRGGEGNQPQHF
TGCAGTGCTTCCCGAGGCGGGGAGGGCAATCAGCCCCAGCATTTT
>TRBV5-1|NA|many|15|TRBJ1-5
CASSRGGDSNQPQHF
TGCGCCAGCAGCCGCGGGGGGGATAGCAATCAGCCCCAGCATTTT
>TRBV29-1|NA|many|14|TRBJ2-3
CSVDARGSTDTQYF
TGCAGCGTTGACGCGCGGGGTAGCACAGATACGCAGTATTTT
>TRBV7-2|TRBD1|many|15|TRBJ1-3
CASSLDRGRGNTIYF
TGTGCCAGCAGCTTAGACAGGGGCCGTGGAAACACCATATATTTT
>TRBV28|NA|many|14|TRBJ2-5
CASSSLEVQETQYF
TGTGCCAGCAGTTCTCTTGAAGTCCAAGAGACCCAGTACTTC
>TRBV20-1|NA|many|13|TRBJ2-5
CSARDPRSRAQYF
TGCAGTGCTAGAGATCCCAGGTCCAGGGCCCAGTACTTC
>TRBV5-1|TRBD1|few|16|TRBJ1-1
CASSPAKDRVMTEASF
TGCGCCAGCAGCCCCGCAAAGGACAGGGTGATGACTGAAGCTTCCTTT
>TRBV5-8|TRBD1|few|15|TRBJ2-1
CASSFRDGRGHEQFF
TGTGCCAGCAGCTTTAGGGACGGCAGGGGGCATGAGCAGTTCTTC
>TRBV7-2|TRBD1|NA|19|TRBJ2-1
CASSFWGHRGTGSYNEQFF
TGTGCCAGCAGCTTTTGGGGCCACAGGGGGACCGGCTCCTACAATGAGCAGTTCTTC
>TRBV2|NA|many|14|TRBJ2-2
CARSEQGWHGELFF
TGTGCCAGAAGCGAACAGGGTTGGCACGGGGAGCTGTTTTTT
>TRBV20-1|TRBD2|few|14|TRBJ2-3
CSAPKSGRLDTQYF
TGCAGTGCCCCCAAAAGCGGGAGACTGGATACGCAGTATTTT